One T cell receptor (beta chain) is described in this entry. The CDR3 has 14 amino acids. V gave up 4 bases and J gave up 4 bases, with 10 bases separating them. Germline-derived CDR1 and CDR2 are MGHRA and YSYEKL. These data come from a study of cytomegalovirus exposure and HLA in healthy donors. The donors formed part of the approximately 120-subject validation cohort, distinct from the roughly 600-subject first cohort. Here immunoSEQ multiplex PCR was the method, and the copy in TCRdb shows in-frame clones only, minus some. Seen here are some 50,000 clones, around 94% observed once, and the top ten hold 7.8%.

Material: PBMCs. This clonotype was obtained from a woman between 18 and 29 years old in good health and CMV-seropositive. V and J are TRBV4-1 and TRBJ2-2, with D hard to call. CDR3: CASSLGRGTGELFF. In DNA form, the CDR3 reads TGCGCCAGCAGCCTAGGAAGAGGCACCGGGGAGCTGTTTTTT.